This T cell receptor beta chain derives from a study of cytomegalovirus exposure and HLA in healthy donors. Deletions cut 5 bases from V and 4 bases from J, with 12 bases between. CDR1 LGHNA and CDR2 YNFKEQ come from the germline V gene. CDR3 length: 15 residues. This clone was observed a single time. Assay used: immunoSEQ multiplex PCR; TCRdb lists only in-frame clones, some missing. Of some 170,000 clones listed, approximately 86% are singletons. V usage is TRBV4-2 and J usage is TRBJ2-6; D perhaps matches TRBD1 (6 bases). The sequence came from a man aged 30 to 45 in good health and CMV-seropositive. Sequencing was done on a sample of PBMCs. CDR3 in DNA: TGTGCCAGCAGCTCAGGGGCAGGGGGGGCCAACGTCCTGACTTTC. This sequence encodes CASSSGAGGANVLTF.